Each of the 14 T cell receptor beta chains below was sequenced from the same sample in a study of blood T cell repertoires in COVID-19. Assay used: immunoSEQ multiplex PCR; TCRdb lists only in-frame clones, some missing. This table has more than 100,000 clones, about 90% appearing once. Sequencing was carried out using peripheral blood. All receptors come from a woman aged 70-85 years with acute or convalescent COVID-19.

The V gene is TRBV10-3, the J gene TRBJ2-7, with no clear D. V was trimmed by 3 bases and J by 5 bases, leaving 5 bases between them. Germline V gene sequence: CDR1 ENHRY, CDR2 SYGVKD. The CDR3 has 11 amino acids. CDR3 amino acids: CAISDRDEQYF. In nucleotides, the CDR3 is TGTGCCATCAGTGACCGAGACGAGCAGTACTTC.

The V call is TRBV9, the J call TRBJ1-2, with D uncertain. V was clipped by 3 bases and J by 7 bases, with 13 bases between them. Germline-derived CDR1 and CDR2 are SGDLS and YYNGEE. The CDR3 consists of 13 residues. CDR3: CASSARETGGYTF. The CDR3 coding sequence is TGTGCCAGCAGCGCGAGAGAAACTGGTGGCTACACCTTC. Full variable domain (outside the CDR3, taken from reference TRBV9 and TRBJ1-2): DSGVTQTPKHLITATGQRVTLRCSPRSGDLSVYWYQQSLDQGLQFLIQYYNGEERAKGNILERFSAQQFPDLHSELNLSSLELGDSALYFCASSARETGGYTFGSGTRLTVV.

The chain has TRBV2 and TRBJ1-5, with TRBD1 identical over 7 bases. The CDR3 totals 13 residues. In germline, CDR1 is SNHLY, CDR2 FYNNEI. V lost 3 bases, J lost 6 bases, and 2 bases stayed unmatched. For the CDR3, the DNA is TGTGCCAGCAGTGATAACAGGGGTCAGCCCCAGCATTTT. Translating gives CASSDNRGQPQHF.

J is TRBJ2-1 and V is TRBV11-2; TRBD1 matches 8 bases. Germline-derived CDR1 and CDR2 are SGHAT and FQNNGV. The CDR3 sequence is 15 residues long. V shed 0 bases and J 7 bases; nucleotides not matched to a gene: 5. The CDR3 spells CASSLDRGQGNEQFF. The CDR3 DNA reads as TGTGCCAGCAGCTTAGATCGTGGACAGGGAAATGAGCAGTTCTTC.

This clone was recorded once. The DNA of the CDR3 is TGCGCCAGCAGCCCGCGACAGGGGGAGACCTATAATTCACCCCTCCACTTT. Its translation is CASSPRQGETYNSPLHF. The rearrangement links TRBV5-1 to TRBJ1-6, with TRBD1 matching 9 bases. V gave up 4 bases and J gave up 2 bases; unmatched junction bases: 7. CDR1 SGHRS and CDR2 YFSETQ come from the germline V gene. This CDR3 spans 17 amino acids.

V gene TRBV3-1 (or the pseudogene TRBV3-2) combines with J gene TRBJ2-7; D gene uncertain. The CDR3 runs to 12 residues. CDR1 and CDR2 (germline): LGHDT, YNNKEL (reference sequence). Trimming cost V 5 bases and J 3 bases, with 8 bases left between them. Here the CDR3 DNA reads TGTGCCAGCAGCGTGGGCAGCTACGAGCAGTACTTC. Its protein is CASSVGSYEQYF.

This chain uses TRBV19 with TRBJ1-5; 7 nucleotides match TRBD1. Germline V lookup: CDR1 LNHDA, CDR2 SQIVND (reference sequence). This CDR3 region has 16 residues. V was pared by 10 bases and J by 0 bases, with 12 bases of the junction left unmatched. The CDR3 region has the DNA TGTGCCACAGGAAGAGGGGACAGCCTTAGCAATCAGCCCCAGCATTTT. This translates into CATGRGDSLSNQPQHF.

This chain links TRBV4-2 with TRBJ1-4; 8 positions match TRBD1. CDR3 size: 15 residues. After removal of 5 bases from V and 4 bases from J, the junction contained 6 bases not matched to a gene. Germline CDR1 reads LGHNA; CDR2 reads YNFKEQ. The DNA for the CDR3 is TGTGCCAGCAGCGCGGACAGGGTCCATAATGAAAAACTGTTTTTT. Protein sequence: CASSADRVHNEKLFF.

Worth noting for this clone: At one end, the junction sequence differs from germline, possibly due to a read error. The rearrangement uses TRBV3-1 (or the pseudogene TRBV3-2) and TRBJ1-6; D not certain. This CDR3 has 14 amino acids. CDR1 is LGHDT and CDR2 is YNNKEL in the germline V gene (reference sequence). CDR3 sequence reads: CASSQDWRTSPLHF. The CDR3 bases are TGTGCCAGCAGCCAAGATTGGAGGACTTCACCTCTCCACTTT.

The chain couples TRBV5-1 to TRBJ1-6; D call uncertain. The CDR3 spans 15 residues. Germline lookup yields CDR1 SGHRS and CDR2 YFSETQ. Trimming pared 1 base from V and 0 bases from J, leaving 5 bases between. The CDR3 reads CASSLPSSYNSPLHF. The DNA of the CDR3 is TGCGCCAGCAGCTTGCCTAGCTCCTATAATTCACCCCTCCACTTT.

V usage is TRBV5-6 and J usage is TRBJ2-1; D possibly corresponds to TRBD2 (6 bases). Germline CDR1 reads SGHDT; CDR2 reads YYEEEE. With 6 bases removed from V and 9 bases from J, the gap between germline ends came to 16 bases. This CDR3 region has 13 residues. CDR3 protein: CASIMRGSSEQFF. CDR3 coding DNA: TGTGCCAGCATCATGCGGGGTTCTAGTGAGCAGTTCTTC.

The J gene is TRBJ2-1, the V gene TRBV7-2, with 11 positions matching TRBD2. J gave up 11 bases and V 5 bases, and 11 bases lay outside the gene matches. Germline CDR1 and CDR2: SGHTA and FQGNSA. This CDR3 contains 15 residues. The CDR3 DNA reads TGTGCCAGCAGCACAAGCGGTAGCGGGGGGGGTAAGCAGTTCTTC. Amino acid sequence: CASSTSGSGGGKQFF.

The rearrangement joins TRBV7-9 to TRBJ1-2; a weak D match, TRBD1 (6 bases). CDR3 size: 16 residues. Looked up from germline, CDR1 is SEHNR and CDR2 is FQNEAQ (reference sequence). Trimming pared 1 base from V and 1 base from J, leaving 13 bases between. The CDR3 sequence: CASSLVGRGNNYGYTF. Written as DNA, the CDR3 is TGTGCCAGCAGCTTAGTGGGCAGGGGTAATAACTATGGCTACACCTTC.

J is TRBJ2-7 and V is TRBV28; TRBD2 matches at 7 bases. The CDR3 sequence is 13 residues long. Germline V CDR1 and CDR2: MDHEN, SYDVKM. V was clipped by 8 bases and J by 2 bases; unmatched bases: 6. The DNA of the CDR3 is TGTGCCAGCGTTGGGGGGGGTCCCTACGAGCAGTACTTC. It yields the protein CASVGGGPYEQYF.